The rows below give T cell receptor beta chains drawn from one sample of a study of T cells in localized non-small cell lung cancer. Profiling relied on immunoSEQ multiplex PCR, and the TCRdb table lists in-frame clones only, not all of them. The sample has tens of thousands of clones, nearly 90% seen once. The source material was peripheral blood mononuclear cells, sampled before any cancer treatment. Receptor source: a male donor aged 60 or over with stage II lung adenocarcinoma. The CDR3 runs from the conserved cysteine through the conserved F or W. A D gene is named only where the DNA matches it firmly. Size is stated for part of the rows, as once, few or many counts, or as a class when the clone is expanded.

v_call: TRBV19; d_call: -; clone_size: once; j_call: TRBJ1-3; cdr3_aa: CASSSRVGVGGNTIYF; cdr3_nt: TGTGCCAGTAGTTCTCGGGTTGGCGTCGGGGGAAACACCATATATTTT
v_call: TRBV7-2; d_call: -; clone_size: -; j_call: TRBJ1-2; cdr3_aa: CASSVQRAQGGYTF; cdr3_nt: TGTGCCAGCAGCGTGCAGCGGGCCCAGGGAGGCTACACCTTC
v_call: TRBV18; d_call: -; clone_size: -; j_call: TRBJ2-1; cdr3_aa: CASSPLGRVSYNEQFF; cdr3_nt: TGTGCCAGCTCACCCCTTGGCAGGGTGTCCTACAATGAGCAGTTCTTC
v_call: TRBV7-3; d_call: -; clone_size: -; j_call: TRBJ2-2; cdr3_aa: CASSLIGTSSTGELFF; cdr3_nt: TGTGCCAGCAGCTTAATAGGGACTTCTAGTACCGGGGAGCTGTTTTTT
v_call: TRBV5-1; d_call: -; clone_size: -; j_call: TRBJ2-1; cdr3_aa: CASRGGPSDSYNEQFF; cdr3_nt: TGCGCCAGCAGGGGGGGGCCTAGCGACTCCTACAATGAGCAGTTCTTC
v_call: TRBV7-9; d_call: TRBD1; clone_size: -; j_call: TRBJ1-5; cdr3_aa: CASSLWTGASNQPQHF; cdr3_nt: TGTGCCAGCAGTTTATGGACAGGGGCTAGCAATCAGCCCCAGCATTTT
v_call: TRBV5-1; d_call: TRBD1; clone_size: -; j_call: TRBJ1-6; cdr3_aa: CASSLTQGRANSPLHF; cdr3_nt: TGCGCCAGCAGCCTCACACAGGGGCGGGCTAATTCACCCCTCCACTTT
v_call: TRBV5-8; d_call: -; clone_size: -; j_call: TRBJ1-2; cdr3_aa: CASSWTAMGGYTF; cdr3_nt: TGTGCCAGCAGCTGGACAGCGATGGGTGGCTACACCTTC
v_call: TRBV7-9; d_call: -; clone_size: -; j_call: TRBJ2-7; cdr3_aa: CASSLGNAYEQYF; cdr3_nt: TGTGCCAGCAGCTTAGGCAACGCCTACGAGCAGTACTTC
v_call: TRBV5-1; d_call: TRBD1; clone_size: few; j_call: TRBJ1-1; cdr3_aa: CASSLSGTGDSRTGSEAFF; cdr3_nt: TGCGCCAGCAGCTTGAGCGGGACAGGGGACTCAAGGACGGGGTCTGAAGCTTTCTTT
v_call: TRBV9; d_call: -; clone_size: -; j_call: TRBJ2-1; cdr3_aa: CASSVDGAGYNEQFF; cdr3_nt: TGTGCCAGCAGCGTAGACGGGGCGGGATACAATGAGCAGTTCTTC
v_call: TRBV7-9; d_call: -; clone_size: once; j_call: TRBJ2-6; cdr3_aa: CASSQRTLSFLSGANVLTF; cdr3_nt: TGTGCCAGCAGCCAACGGACGCTCAGCTTCCTCTCTGGGGCCAACGTCCTGACTTTC
v_call: TRBV13; d_call: TRBD1; clone_size: -; j_call: TRBJ1-5; cdr3_aa: CASSLNRGRGFGQPQHF; cdr3_nt: TGTGCCAGCAGCCTAAACAGGGGTCGGGGCTTCGGGCAGCCCCAGCATTTT
v_call: TRBV28; d_call: TRBD1; clone_size: -; j_call: TRBJ2-2; cdr3_aa: CASRPPRGTGQGTGELFF; cdr3_nt: TGTGCCAGCAGACCACCACGCGGGACAGGGCAGGGCACCGGGGAGCTGTTTTTT
v_call: TRBV7-2; d_call: TRBD2; clone_size: -; j_call: TRBJ2-1; cdr3_aa: CASSLVGVEGGKNEQFF; cdr3_nt: TGTGCCAGCAGCTTAGTTGGCGTAGAGGGAGGGAAGAATGAGCAGTTCTTC
v_call: TRBV9; d_call: -; clone_size: once; j_call: TRBJ2-3; cdr3_aa: CASSVGLGDTQYF; cdr3_nt: TGTGCCAGCAGCGTAGGTCTGGGAGATACGCAGTATTTT
v_call: TRBV6-1; d_call: TRBD1; clone_size: -; j_call: TRBJ1-2; cdr3_aa: CASSGDRGRAGYGYTF; cdr3_nt: TGTGCCAGCAGTGGAGACAGGGGGCGAGCAGGCTATGGCTACACCTTC
v_call: TRBV10-2; d_call: TRBD1; clone_size: once; j_call: TRBJ2-7; cdr3_aa: CASSESSPGTGGEQYF; cdr3_nt: TGCGCCAGCAGTGAGTCGTCTCCCGGGACAGGGGGCGAGCAGTACTTC
v_call: TRBV28; d_call: -; clone_size: -; j_call: TRBJ2-1; cdr3_aa: CASSPLEDGGVSYNEQFF; cdr3_nt: TGTGCCAGCAGTCCATTAGAGGACGGTGGGGTTTCCTACAATGAGCAGTTCTTC
v_call: TRBV18; d_call: TRBD2; clone_size: -; j_call: TRBJ2-1; cdr3_aa: CASRSGGRRSYNEQFF; cdr3_nt: TGTGCCAGCCGTTCTGGCGGGAGGAGGTCCTACAATGAGCAGTTCTTC
v_call: TRBV2; d_call: TRBD2; clone_size: -; j_call: TRBJ2-2; cdr3_aa: CATSGTMNTGELFF; cdr3_nt: TGTGCCACCTCCGGGACTATGAACACCGGGGAGCTGTTTTTT
v_call: TRBV19; d_call: -; clone_size: -; j_call: TRBJ1-1; cdr3_aa: CASIHGGAGVNTEAFF; cdr3_nt: TGTGCCAGTATCCATGGGGGGGCAGGAGTGAACACTGAAGCTTTCTTT
v_call: TRBV7-2; d_call: -; clone_size: -; j_call: TRBJ2-2; cdr3_aa: CASSWTGDTGELFF; cdr3_nt: TGTGCCAGCAGCTGGACGGGAGACACCGGGGAGCTGTTTTTT
v_call: TRBV28; d_call: -; clone_size: -; j_call: TRBJ2-7; cdr3_aa: CASSSSARGYSYEQYF; cdr3_nt: TGTGCCAGCAGTTCCTCCGCTAGGGGATATTCCTACGAGCAGTACTTC
v_call: TRBV27; d_call: -; clone_size: once; j_call: TRBJ2-7; cdr3_aa: CASSLLGDPTVYEQYF; cdr3_nt: TGTGCCAGCAGTTTATTGGGGGACCCAACCGTCTACGAGCAGTACTTC
v_call: TRBV19; d_call: -; clone_size: few; j_call: TRBJ2-1; cdr3_aa: CASRLKSGTPEQFF; cdr3_nt: TGTGCCAGTAGGTTGAAATCCGGGACTCCTGAGCAGTTCTTC
v_call: TRBV23-1; d_call: -; clone_size: -; j_call: TRBJ1-2; cdr3_aa: CASSPLFYGHTF; cdr3_nt: TGCGCCAGCAGTCCCCTTTTCTATGGCCACACCTTC
v_call: TRBV5-1; d_call: -; clone_size: -; j_call: TRBJ2-7; cdr3_aa: CASSLETYESYEQYF; cdr3_nt: TGCGCCAGCAGCTTGGAGACGTACGAATCCTACGAGCAGTACTTC
v_call: TRBV7-6; d_call: TRBD1; clone_size: medium-sized; j_call: TRBJ2-7; cdr3_aa: CASSLEDRGLEQYF; cdr3_nt: TGTGCCAGCAGCTTAGAGGACAGGGGCCTCGAGCAGTACTTC
v_call: TRBV2; d_call: -; clone_size: -; j_call: TRBJ1-4; cdr3_aa: CASSLQEKLFF; cdr3_nt: TGTGCCAGCAGTCTACAGGAAAAACTGTTTTTT
v_call: TRBV10-2; d_call: -; clone_size: -; j_call: TRBJ1-1; cdr3_aa: CASNYGSEAFF; cdr3_nt: TGCGCCAGCAACTACGGGAGTGAAGCTTTCTTT
v_call: TRBV2; d_call: -; clone_size: -; j_call: TRBJ2-5; cdr3_aa: CASSGKTSGQETQYF; cdr3_nt: TGTGCCAGCAGTGGTAAGACATCAGGCCAAGAGACCCAGTACTTC
v_call: TRBV28; d_call: -; clone_size: -; j_call: TRBJ1-5; cdr3_aa: CASSSPNQPQHF; cdr3_nt: TGTGCCAGCAGTTCCCCCAATCAGCCCCAGCATTTT
v_call: TRBV28; d_call: TRBD1; clone_size: once; j_call: TRBJ1-2; cdr3_aa: CASSTTGGWAGYTF; cdr3_nt: TGTGCCAGCAGTACAACAGGGGGCTGGGCTGGCTACACCTTC
v_call: TRBV2; d_call: -; clone_size: -; j_call: TRBJ2-3; cdr3_aa: CASSGGGDTQYF; cdr3_nt: TGTGCCAGCAGTGGTGGGGGAGATACGCAGTATTTT
v_call: TRBV2; d_call: -; clone_size: -; j_call: TRBJ2-1; cdr3_aa: CASSDYTSEQFF; cdr3_nt: TGTGCCAGCAGTGACTATACCAGTGAGCAGTTCTTC
v_call: TRBV15; d_call: -; clone_size: -; j_call: TRBJ2-7; cdr3_aa: CATSRDRFGGEQYF; cdr3_nt: TGTGCCACCAGCAGAGATAGGTTTGGTGGGGAGCAGTACTTC
v_call: TRBV5-1; d_call: -; clone_size: -; j_call: TRBJ2-1; cdr3_aa: CASSLALDNEQFF; cdr3_nt: TGCGCCAGCAGCTTGGCCTTGGACAATGAGCAGTTCTTC
v_call: TRBV5-1; d_call: TRBD1; clone_size: -; j_call: TRBJ2-7; cdr3_aa: CASRRTGGYEQYF; cdr3_nt: TGCGCCAGCCGACGGACAGGGGGGTACGAGCAGTACTTC
v_call: TRBV6-5; d_call: TRBD1; clone_size: -; j_call: TRBJ1-2; cdr3_aa: CASSPGQGADGYTF; cdr3_nt: TGTGCCAGCAGCCCGGGACAGGGGGCCGATGGCTACACCTTC
v_call: TRBV2; d_call: -; clone_size: -; j_call: TRBJ1-4; cdr3_aa: CASSGDRVREKLFF; cdr3_nt: TGTGCCAGCAGCGGGGACCGGGTGAGGGAAAAACTGTTTTTT
v_call: TRBV4-1; d_call: -; clone_size: -; j_call: TRBJ2-5; cdr3_aa: CASSRRGYQETQYF; cdr3_nt: TGCGCCAGCAGCCGACGCGGATACCAAGAGACCCAGTACTTC
v_call: TRBV28; d_call: TRBD1; clone_size: -; j_call: TRBJ1-6; cdr3_aa: CASSPQDREVSPLHF; cdr3_nt: TGTGCCAGCAGTCCTCAGGACAGGGAGGTTTCACCCCTCCACTTT
v_call: TRBV19; d_call: TRBD2; clone_size: -; j_call: TRBJ2-3; cdr3_aa: CASSINVYGRARTDTQYF; cdr3_nt: TGTGCCAGTAGTATCAACGTTTACGGGAGGGCACGCACAGATACGCAGTATTTT
v_call: TRBV2; d_call: -; clone_size: -; j_call: TRBJ2-2; cdr3_aa: CASRQESSGELFF; cdr3_nt: TGTGCCAGCAGGCAAGAGTCTTCCGGGGAGCTGTTTTTT